Below, 18 T cell receptor beta chains from the same sample are listed, as sequenced in a study of blood T cell repertoires in COVID-19. Clones were sequenced by immunoSEQ multiplex PCR, and TCRdb holds only the in-frame ones, with some missing. The table lists around 50,000 clones, approximately 82% of them singletons. Sequenced sample: peripheral blood. The receptors shown here come from a human donor in a cohort sampled during active COVID-19.

The chain carries TRBV29-1 and TRBJ1-3, with D possibly matching TRBD1 (6 bases). The CDR3 is made up of 17 amino acids. V lost 2 bases and J 0 bases, leaving 17 bases between the germline ends. Germline V gene data show CDR1 as SQVTM and CDR2 as ANQGSEA. The CDR3 reads CSVELRGGGGSGNTIYF. As DNA, the CDR3 is TGCAGCGTTGAACTTCGAGGGGGAGGGGGCTCTGGAAACACCATATATTTT.

This clone was counted a single time. The chain uses TRBV7-3 and TRBJ2-1, with D possibly matching TRBD2 (5 bases). Trimming removed 2 bases at V and 5 bases at J, with 10 bases between. Germline CDR1 is SGHTA and CDR2 is FQGTGA. This CDR3 has 14 amino acids. The CDR3 DNA reads as TGTGCCAGCAGCTTATACGGGAACCACAATGAGCAGTTCTTC. This encodes CASSLYGNHNEQFF.

J is TRBJ2-7 and V is TRBV30; possibly TRBD2 for D (5 bases). The germline V gene has CDR1 GTSNPN and CDR2 SVGIG (reference sequence). The CDR3 is 11 amino acids. This chain's CDR3 is CATGLGHEQYF. The CDR3 DNA sequence: TGTGCGACGGGATTGGGCCACGAGCAGTACTTC.

The genes are TRBV7-9 and TRBJ2-1; the match to TRBD2 covers 12 bases. This CDR3 contains 17 residues. CDR1 and CDR2 (germline): SEHNR, FQNEAQ (reference sequence). Trimming at V came to 5 bases and at J to 2 bases, leaving 7 bases not matched to a gene. The CDR3 DNA reads as TGTGCCAGCAGCACCCGACTAGCGGGGGCCACCTACAATGAGCAGTTCTTC. Protein product: CASSTRLAGATYNEQFF.

The DNA for the CDR3 is TGTGCCAGCTCAAGGGACAGGGGGCCGGAGCAGTACTTC. This gives the protein CASSRDRGPEQYF. The chain combines TRBV18 with TRBJ2-7; 12 bases are shared with TRBD1. The CDR3 has 13 residues. Germline CDR1 and CDR2: KGHSH and LQKENI. J was trimmed by 7 bases and V by 5 bases; bases with no gene match: 3.

The chain couples TRBV7-2 to TRBJ2-3; 12 bases are a match to TRBD2. The CDR3 loop spans 15 amino acids. The V segment lost 2 bases and the J segment 11 bases; nucleotides outside the gene matches: 8. Germline-derived CDR1 and CDR2 are SGHTA and FQGNSA. CDR3 bases: TGTGCCAGCAGCTTAAACCCTAGCGGGGGGGCCGAGCAGTATTTT. Amino acid sequence: CASSLNPSGGAEQYF.

V usage is TRBV7-9 and J usage is TRBJ2-3; D might be TRBD2 (7 bases). CDR1 and CDR2 from the germline V gene are SEHNR and FQNEAQ (reference sequence). The CDR3 totals 16 residues. V dropped 5 bases and J dropped 6 bases, with 21 bases sitting between them. This chain's CDR3 is CASSRGASTYRDTQYF. The CDR3 DNA reads as TGTGCCAGCAGCCGGGGGGCATCTACCTATCGCGATACGCAGTATTTT.

The rearrangement links TRBV7-2 to TRBJ2-3; D unclear. Germline CDR1 and CDR2: SGHTA and FQGNSA. The CDR3 contains 15 residues. V was clipped by 2 bases and J by 2 bases, with 11 bases between them. For the CDR3, the DNA is TGTGCCAGCAGCTTATTTGGCGGAAACACAGATACGCAGTATTTT. It codes for CASSLFGGNTDTQYF.

The gene calls are TRBV5-1 and TRBJ2-5, with D possibly TRBD1 on 6 matching bases. V gave up 0 bases and J gave up 2 bases, with 11 bases separating them. The CDR3 has 15 amino acids. Germline V gene lookup returns CDR1 SGHRS and CDR2 YFSETQ. Here the CDR3 reads CASSLGGPRQETQYF. DNA for the CDR3: TGCGCCAGCAGCTTGGGGGGGCCTCGACAAGAGACCCAGTACTTC.

The rearrangement joins TRBV28 to TRBJ1-5, with a weak D call TRBD1 (6 bases). V was clipped by 6 bases and J by 4 bases, with 13 bases between them. Germline CDR1 and CDR2: MDHEN and SYDVKM. This CDR3 has 14 residues. The CDR3 spells CASRGYRANQPQHF. DNA for the CDR3: TGTGCCAGCAGGGGATACAGGGCTAATCAGCCCCAGCATTTT.

The chain links TRBV15 to TRBJ1-6; TRBD1 aligns across 10 bases. Germline V gene lookup returns CDR1 LNHNV and CDR2 YYDKDF (reference sequence). After removal of 7 bases from V and 6 bases from J, the junction contained 12 bases not matched to a gene. The CDR3 has 17 amino acids. CDR3 residues: CATTTKDRGLGNSPLHF. The CDR3 DNA is TGTGCCACCACCACTAAGGACAGGGGGTTGGGTAATTCACCCCTCCACTTT.

The J gene is TRBJ2-1, the V gene TRBV4-1; TRBD2 aligns across 8 bases. With 1 base clipped from V and 6 bases from J, the junction kept 14 bases outside the gene matches. CDR1 is MGHRA, CDR2 YSYEKL, per germline. The CDR3 spans 18 residues. The CDR3 reads CASSQASSGTRLSNEQFF. The CDR3 coding sequence is TGCGCCAGCAGCCAAGCCTCCTCCGGGACTAGGTTGTCCAATGAGCAGTTCTTC.

V usage is TRBV9 and J usage is TRBJ2-7; unclear D gene. This CDR3 has 14 amino acids. CDR1 is SGDLS and CDR2 is YYNGEE in the germline V gene. The V and J ends lost 3 bases and 0 bases respectively, with 10 bases between them. The CDR3 sequence: CASSARMPSYEQYF. CDR3 in DNA: TGTGCCAGCAGCGCCAGAATGCCCTCCTACGAGCAGTACTTC.

This clone was detected only once. This chain uses TRBV6-2 or TRBV6-3 with TRBJ1-1; perhaps TRBD1 as D (5 bases). Trimming pared 5 bases from V and 5 bases from J, leaving 15 bases between. The germline gives CDR1 MNHEY, CDR2 SVGEGT. The CDR3 is 14 residues long. The CDR3 DNA reads as TGTGCCAGCAGTAGGGGAGGGCGAGGTACTGAAGCTTTCTTT. Encoded protein: CASSRGGRGTEAFF.

V usage is TRBV6-5 and J usage is TRBJ2-4; TRBD2 matches at 11 bases. Germline V gives CDR1 MNHEY, CDR2 SVGAGI. With V trimmed by 2 bases and J by 6 bases, 0 bases remained unmatched. This CDR3 comprises 14 residues. The CDR3 sequence: CASSYTSGRNIQYF. As DNA, the CDR3 is TGTGCCAGCAGTTACACTAGCGGGAGAAACATTCAGTACTTC.

The sample holds one count of this clone. The CDR3 nucleotides are TGTGCCACGAAGGTCGGGGGGGCCCATGAGCAGTTCTTC. The encoded protein is CATKVGGAHEQFF. V usage is TRBV19 and J usage is TRBJ2-1; 8 positions agree with TRBD2. The junction had 10 bases not matched to a gene; V was cut back by 10 bases and J by 8 bases. Per the germline V gene, CDR1 is LNHDA and CDR2 is SQIVND (reference sequence). This CDR3 comprises 13 residues.

The chain is built from TRBV18 and TRBJ1-2; the D gene is possibly TRBD1 (6 bases). Germline values: CDR1 KGHSH, CDR2 LQKENI. Trimming pared 2 bases from V and 3 bases from J, leaving 13 bases between. CDR3 length equals 15 residues. CDR3 nucleotide sequence: TGTGCCAGCTCACCAATGCACAGGGATGACTATGGCTACACCTTC. Its translation is CASSPMHRDDYGYTF.

The chain recombines TRBV5-1 with TRBJ2-2; 10 positions match TRBD1. Germline CDR1 and CDR2: SGHRS and YFSETQ. The CDR3 length is 17 residues. Trimming took 0 bases from V and 8 from J; bases not matched to a gene: 10. The CDR3 loop reads CASSLAAGTGAVGELFF. The CDR3 DNA is TGCGCCAGCAGCTTGGCCGCCGGGACAGGGGCAGTGGGGGAGCTGTTTTTT.